Shown below are 32 T cell receptor beta chains from a single sample sequenced in a study of blood T cell repertoires in COVID-19. Clones were read by immunoSEQ multiplex PCR, and TCRdb kept only the in-frame ones, dropping some. The table records 450,000 to 500,000 clones, 70% to 90% of them present only once. Sequenced input: peripheral blood. These receptors all come from a human donor in a cohort sampled during active COVID-19.

The V gene is TRBV29-1, the J gene TRBJ2-3, with 9 bases that match TRBD2. Germline V gene data show CDR1 as SQVTM and CDR2 as ANQGSEA. The CDR3 is made up of 14 amino acids. The V and J ends lost 0 bases and 6 bases, in that order; junction bases with no gene match: 4. CDR3 sequence (DNA): TGCAGCGTTGAAGATCCTCTAGCGGGGGATACGCAGTATTTT. Its translation: CSVEDPLAGDTQYF.

The CDR3 sequence: CASSLTADLNTEAFF. The CDR3 DNA reads as TGTGCCAGCAGCTTAACAGCCGACCTGAACACTGAAGCTTTCTTT. The chain joins TRBV7-2 to TRBJ1-1; D gene unclear. The CDR3 sequence is 15 residues long. V was cut by 2 bases and J by 0 bases, with 10 bases left in between. The V gene's germline CDR1 is SGHTA and CDR2 FQGNSA.

The chain links TRBV10-3 to TRBJ2-1; 9 positions match TRBD1. Germline trimming cut 0 bases from V and 7 bases from J; bases unmatched to any gene: 4. CDR1 ENHRY and CDR2 SYGVKD come from the germline V gene. The CDR3 contains 15 residues. The CDR3 DNA follows: TGTGCCATCAGTGAGTCTAATGGACAGGGGAATGAGCAGTTCTTC. Translating it yields CAISESNGQGNEQFF.

The rearrangement joins TRBV10-3 to TRBJ1-5; no firm D call. Germline CDR1 and CDR2: ENHRY and SYGVKD. V was shortened by 4 bases and J by 4 bases, with 11 bases between the two germline ends. The CDR3 is 14 amino acids. CDR3 sequence (DNA): TGTGCCATCAGTGCTTCACAACCGAATCAGCCCCAGCATTTT. Translation gives CAISASQPNQPQHF.

This chain links TRBV7-3 with TRBJ1-1, with D tentatively TRBD1 (5 bases). Germline V gene lookup returns CDR1 SGHTA and CDR2 FQGTGA. Trimming left V 5 bases short and J 2 bases short, with 15 bases between. This CDR3 has 15 residues. CDR3 amino acids: CASSPTPGGNTEAFF. CDR3 coding DNA: TGTGCCAGCAGCCCCACCCCCGGGGGAAACACTGAAGCTTTCTTT.

In regard to this clone: The junction does not match germline at one end; this may be a read error. The chain carries TRBV9 and TRBJ1-2; no firm D call. Per germline, CDR1 SGDLS and CDR2 YYNGEE. The CDR3 length is 13 residues. The CDR3 sequence is CASSSLGQLRWYF. The CDR3 nucleotides read TGTGCCAGCAGCTCCCTAGGCCAGCTCCGGTGGTACTTC.

The chain joins TRBV6-5 to TRBJ2-7; 7 nucleotides line up with TRBD1. Germline V gene lookup returns CDR1 MNHEY and CDR2 SVGAGI. The CDR3 has 13 amino acids. J gave up 4 bases and V 11 bases, and 11 bases lay outside the gene matches. CDR3 bases: TGTGCCGGCCGACAGGGAAAGAGTTACGAGCAGTACTTC. The encoded protein is CAGRQGKSYEQYF.

The sample holds one count of this clone. V gene TRBV12-3 or TRBV12-4 combines with J gene TRBJ1-1; D is perhaps TRBD1 (6 bases). V was cut by 5 bases and J by 0 bases, with 7 bases left in between. The CDR3 loop spans 13 amino acids. The CDR3 is CASSGQMNTEAFF. In DNA, the CDR3 is TGTGCCAGCAGTGGACAGATGAACACTGAAGCTTTCTTT.

The V and J genes are TRBV7-9 and TRBJ1-4; D might be TRBD1 (5 bases). The CDR3 covers 15 residues. The ends were cut back, 4 bases at V and 3 bases at J, with 12 bases in the middle. From germline, CDR1 is SEHNR and CDR2 FQNEAQ (reference sequence). CDR3 nucleotide sequence: TGTGCCAGCAGCTCATCGGGGGGACCTAATGAAAAACTGTTTTTT. Its translation is CASSSSGGPNEKLFF.

The V gene is TRBV3-1 (or the pseudogene TRBV3-2), the J gene TRBJ2-7; weak D call: TRBD1 (6 bases). Per the germline V gene, CDR1 is LGHDT and CDR2 is YNNKEL (reference sequence). V was clipped by 1 base and J by 6 bases, with 13 bases between them. The CDR3 totals 14 residues. This CDR3 reads CASSQVPQGSEQYF. CDR3 nucleotide sequence: TGTGCCAGCAGCCAAGTCCCTCAGGGGAGCGAGCAGTACTTC.

This clone was seen just once. The chain carries TRBV15 and TRBJ2-7, with 9 bases lining up with TRBD2. Germline lookup yields CDR1 LNHNV and CDR2 YYDKDF (reference sequence). The CDR3 extends over 17 amino acids. The ends lost 1 base at V and 4 bases at J; junction bases unmatched: 11. The CDR3, as DNA: TGTGCCACCAGCAGAGTTAGTGTAGCGGGAGCGGGATACGAGCAGTACTTC. Translated, it gives CATSRVSVAGAGYEQYF. Combining the CDR3 with reference TRBV15 and TRBJ2-7 gives the whole variable domain DAMVIQNPRYQVTQFGKPVTLSCSQTLNHNVMYWYQQKSSQAPKLLFHYYDKDFNNEADTPDNFQSRRPNTSFCFLDIRSPGLGDTAMYLCATSRVSVAGAGYEQYFGPGTRLTVT.

V is TRBV5-1 and J is TRBJ2-1; 9 bases are a match to TRBD2. Trimming cost V 2 bases and J 5 bases; bases outside gene matches: 5. Germline V lookup: CDR1 SGHRS, CDR2 YFSETQ. The CDR3 is 15 residues long. CDR3 DNA: TGCGCCAGCAGCTTCCTGGCTAGCGGGGACAATGAGCAGTTCTTC. Its protein is CASSFLASGDNEQFF.

J is TRBJ1-5 and V is TRBV4-3; 8 bases agree with TRBD1. The CDR3 has 15 residues. Germline V gene sequence: CDR1 LGHNA, CDR2 YSLEER. V shed 3 bases and J 5 bases; nucleotides not matched to a gene: 6. DNA of the CDR3: TGCGCCAGCAGCCATGACGACAGGGGCGATCAGCCCCAGCATTTT. This sequence encodes CASSHDDRGDQPQHF.

This chain connects TRBV4-3 to TRBJ2-5, with D perhaps TRBD2 (5 bases). The V end lost 1 base, the J end lost 5 bases, and 17 bases lay between the germline ends. The CDR3 has 16 residues. CDR1 and CDR2 (germline): LGHNA, YSLEER. CDR3: CASSQVYPARGETQYF. The DNA of the CDR3 is TGCGCCAGCAGCCAAGTATACCCGGCTCGAGGGGAGACCCAGTACTTC.

CDR3 coding DNA: TGTGCCAGTACTGAGACAGGGGGTTACTCTGGGGCCAACGTCCTGACTTTC. Protein product: CASTETGGYSGANVLTF. The V call is TRBV19, the J call TRBJ2-6; 9 bases line up with TRBD1. The CDR3 totals 17 residues. The trim removed 7 bases at V and 0 bases at J, leaving 7 bases unmatched. CDR1 is LNHDA and CDR2 is SQIVND in the germline V gene (reference sequence).

The chain carries TRBV7-6 and TRBJ1-2, with 9 bases that match TRBD1. The CDR3 loop spans 16 amino acids. Germline values: CDR1 SGHVS, CDR2 FNYEAQ. J lost 5 bases, V lost 5 bases, and 12 bases had no gene match. CDR3 in DNA: TGTGCCAGCAGCGGCAGCCGGGACAGGGTCTCATATGGCTACACCTTC. Residues: CASSGSRDRVSYGYTF.

The V and J genes are TRBV19 and TRBJ1-5; 8 bases match TRBD1. Trimming took 4 bases from V and 0 from J; bases not matched to a gene: 5. The germline CDR1 and CDR2 sequences are LNHDA and SQIVND (reference sequence). The CDR3 extends over 16 amino acids. The CDR3 protein is CASSTLTGASNQPQHF. DNA of the CDR3: TGTGCCAGTAGTACCCTGACAGGGGCTAGCAATCAGCCCCAGCATTTT.

Concerning this clone itself: Germline and junction disagree at one end, which may indicate a read error. The chain combines TRBV7-7 with TRBJ2-2, with 8 bases lining up with TRBD2. The CDR3 runs to 17 residues. CDR1 and CDR2 (germline): SSHAT, FNYEAQ (reference sequence). The CDR3, as DNA: TGTGCTAGCAGCTTAGAGGCGGGAGGCCCGAAAACTGCGGAGCTGTTTTTT. It translates to CASSLEAGGPKTAELFF.

This clone was detected only once. This chain links TRBV5-5 with TRBJ2-1, with D unclear. The germline V gene encodes CDR1 SGHKS and CDR2 YYEKEE (reference sequence). Trimming took off 1 base at V and 6 bases at J, with 11 bases between the two ends. The CDR3 length is 14 residues. The CDR3 is CASSLKNQINEQFF. The CDR3 nucleotides are TGTGCCAGCAGCTTGAAGAACCAGATCAATGAGCAGTTCTTC.

This clone was seen many times. This chain connects TRBV28 to TRBJ1-6, with a possible D match to TRBD1 (6 bases). CDR3 length equals 14 residues. The V gene's germline CDR1 is MDHEN and CDR2 SYDVKM. V shed 8 bases and J shed 0 bases, with 8 bases lying between them. CDR3 sequence (DNA): TGTGCCAGCGAGGGGGTCTCCTATAATTCACCCCTCCACTTT. Protein: CASEGVSYNSPLHF.

The genes are TRBV30 and TRBJ2-1; 7 bases line up with TRBD2. CDR3 length equals 15 residues. With 0 bases clipped from V and 4 bases from J, the junction kept 6 bases outside the gene matches. From germline, CDR1 is GTSNPN and CDR2 SVGIG (reference sequence). CDR3 coding DNA: TGTGCCTGGAGTGTAGGTGGGGGGGGTTACAATGAGCAGTTCTTC. Its translation is CAWSVGGGGYNEQFF.

V and J are TRBV27 and TRBJ2-1; 9 bases fit TRBD1. The ends lost 3 bases at V and 5 bases at J; junction bases unmatched: 14. Germline CDR1 reads MNHEY; CDR2 reads SMNVEV (reference sequence). CDR3 length: 18 amino acids. CDR3: CASSLNRGLNIPHNEQFF. The CDR3, as DNA: TGTGCCAGCAGTTTGAACAGGGGGCTCAATATCCCCCACAATGAGCAGTTCTTC.

The V gene is TRBV3-1 (or the pseudogene TRBV3-2), the J gene TRBJ2-5; the D gene is possibly TRBD1 (6 bases). Germline CDR1 LGHDT, CDR2 YNNKEL (reference sequence). This CDR3 has 14 residues. Trimming left V 5 bases short and J 9 bases short, with 19 bases between. The CDR3 bases are TGTGCCAGCAGCGTGACGGCTTCGAGGGGGTCCCAGTACTTC. Translation: CASSVTASRGSQYF.

The count of this clone is one. This chain joins TRBV4-2 and TRBJ2-2, with a weak D call TRBD2 (6 bases). The CDR3 runs 18 residues. Germline V lookup: CDR1 LGHNA, CDR2 YNFKEQ. Between the trimmed V and J ends, which lost 2 bases and 6 bases, there was a span of 22 bases. In DNA, the CDR3 is TGTGCCAGCAGCCAATTCGGGGGTCCTATGGCAAGCCCCGGGGAGCTGTTTTTT. Translated: CASSQFGGPMASPGELFF.

V gene TRBV16 combines with J gene TRBJ2-7, with 7 bases fitting TRBD2. There are 14 residues in the CDR3. The germline V gene has CDR1 KGHSY and CDR2 FQNENV. The ends lost 2 bases at V and 2 bases at J; junction bases unmatched: 3. CDR3 amino acids: CASSQQRGPYEQYF. As DNA, the CDR3 is TGTGCCAGCAGCCAACAGCGGGGCCCCTACGAGCAGTACTTC.

The chain employs TRBV29-1 and TRBJ2-2; the D gene is possibly TRBD1 (6 bases). The CDR3 is made up of 16 amino acids. V was shortened by 6 bases and J by 0 bases, with 17 bases between the two germline ends. CDR1 SQVTM and CDR2 ANQGSEA come from the germline V gene. CDR3 loop: CSVLSSWTANTGELFF. Written as DNA, the CDR3 is TGCAGCGTCCTAAGCTCTTGGACAGCGAACACCGGGGAGCTGTTTTTT.

The chain has TRBV14 and TRBJ2-1; 12 nucleotides line up with TRBD2. The CDR3 is made up of 15 amino acids. Germline V gene sequence: CDR1 SGHDN, CDR2 FVKESK. V dropped 4 bases and J dropped 9; count of bases not matched to a gene: 7. Here the CDR3 reads CASSPTSGRGSEQFF. The CDR3 DNA sequence: TGTGCCAGCAGCCCGACTAGCGGGAGAGGAAGTGAGCAGTTCTTC.

The CDR3 loop is CASSETTGGSYEQYF. CDR3 in DNA: TGTGCCAGCAGTGAAACCACAGGTGGATCCTACGAGCAGTACTTC. The genes are TRBV25-1 and TRBJ2-7; tentative D call: TRBD1 (5 bases). The CDR3 length is 15 residues. Between the trimmed V and J ends, which lost 2 bases and 1 base, there was a span of 12 bases. Germline lookup yields CDR1 MGHDK and CDR2 SYGVNS.

The rearrangement joins TRBV15 to TRBJ1-5, with TRBD1 as a possible D gene (6 bases). Trimming cost V 6 bases and J 4 bases, with 16 bases left between them. CDR1 and CDR2 (germline): LNHNV, YYDKDF (reference sequence). This CDR3 comprises 15 residues. CDR3 loop: CATRKDTGINQPQHF. The CDR3 DNA reads TGTGCCACCAGGAAAGATACAGGGATTAATCAGCCCCAGCATTTT.

The chain uses TRBV18 and TRBJ2-7; maybe TRBD1 (6 bases). The CDR3 runs to 14 residues. Deletions cut 5 bases from V and 3 bases from J, with 14 bases between. From germline, CDR1 is KGHSH and CDR2 LQKENI. The CDR3 spells CASSSSMDSYEQYF. The CDR3, as DNA: TGTGCCAGCTCATCCTCAATGGACAGCTACGAGCAGTACTTC.

This sequence joins TRBV27 and TRBJ1-3; D uncertain. This CDR3 region has 16 residues. Germline V gene lookup returns CDR1 MNHEY and CDR2 SMNVEV (reference sequence). Trimming pared 8 bases from V and 0 bases from J, leaving 17 bases between. DNA of the CDR3: TGTGCCAGCCGCCAACCAGGAGGGATCTCTGGAAACACCATATATTTT. Encoded protein: CASRQPGGISGNTIYF.

The chain is built from TRBV27 and TRBJ2-1, with 7 positions matching TRBD2. V shed 4 bases and J 0 bases; nucleotides not matched to a gene: 9. The CDR3 extends over 17 amino acids. The germline V gene has CDR1 MNHEY and CDR2 SMNVEV (reference sequence). The CDR3 sequence is CASSSPFLAASYNEQFF. DNA of the CDR3: TGTGCCAGCAGTTCCCCTTTCCTAGCGGCCTCCTACAATGAGCAGTTCTTC.